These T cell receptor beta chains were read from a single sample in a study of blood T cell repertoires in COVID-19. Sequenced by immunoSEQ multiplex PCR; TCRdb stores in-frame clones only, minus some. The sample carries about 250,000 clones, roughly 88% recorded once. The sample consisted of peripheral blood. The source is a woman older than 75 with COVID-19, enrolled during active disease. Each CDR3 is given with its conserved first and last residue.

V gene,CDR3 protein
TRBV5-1,CASSFGAYEQYF
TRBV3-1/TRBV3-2,CASSQTVNEQFF
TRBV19,CASSLTPGALGYNSPLHF
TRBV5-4,CASSKGQEGGETQYF
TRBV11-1,CASGGETQYF
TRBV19,CASSVAYTDTQYF
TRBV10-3,CAISDRGRYGYTF
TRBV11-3,CASSRQRVGDNEQFF
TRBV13,CASSRQGARAFF
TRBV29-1,CSVVVAGGSSHRTDTQYF
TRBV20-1,CSASDKGAGETQYF
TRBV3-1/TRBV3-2,CASSPDRATNYEQYF
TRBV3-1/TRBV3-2,CASSQDGAGTYGYTF